This T cell receptor beta chain was captured in a study of OX40 agonist ivuxolimab in advanced cancers. Study context: Intravenous ivuxolimab was administered to patients every 2 weeks at 0.01 to 10 mg/kg. Aged roughly 23 to 90 with a mean of about 63 years, they were about 83% male.

Per germline, CDR1 SNHLY and CDR2 FYNNEI. Trimming left V 3 bases short and J 11 bases short, with 10 bases between. This CDR3 is built from 11 residues. Only in-frame clones appear in the TCRdb table, and some are missing; sequencing was by immunoSEQ multiplex PCR. The data contain about 72,000 clones, approximately 86% of them singletons. Turning to this clone: Its antigen is undetermined.

Study-wide findings and caveats: CD4+ T cells averaged fewer expanded clones than CD8+ T cells.

This clonotype was obtained from an adult with an advanced solid tumor such as melanoma, head and neck, liver or kidney cancer. Sequencing was performed on CD4+ or CD8+ T cells sorted from blood, taken in a trial of the OX40 agonist ivuxolimab. The chain couples TRBV2 to TRBJ1-1; no clear D. The CDR3 loop is CASSDRIGAFF. DNA for the CDR3: TGTGCCAGCAGTGACAGGATAGGGGCTTTCTTT.